This passage covers 17 T cell receptor beta chains from one sample sequenced in a study of monozygotic twins with inflammatory bowel disease (dated by TCRdb to between 2017 and 2020). To prepare the library, 5' RACE was applied. The run used an Illumina HiSeq 2500. TCRdb reprocessed the reads, reporting each CDR3 protein sequence once and no DNA. This specimen's table enumerates some 330,000 distinct CDR3 sequences. The ten biggest clones cover approximately 5.4% of the sample. The material sequenced was blood. The receptors originated from a human donor with ulcerative colitis or Crohn's disease, or a healthy co-twin of an affected twin (not recorded which).

This chain uses TRBV9 with TRBJ1-6; TCRdb gives TRBD1 as the D gene, but with no DNA this cannot be confirmed. In germline, CDR1 is SGDLS, CDR2 YYNGEE. This CDR3 spans 14 amino acids. Here the CDR3 reads CASSGQGDHSPLHF.

The J gene is TRBJ2-7, the V gene TRBV12-3 or TRBV12-4; the D gene TCRdb calls, TRBD2, cannot be checked with no DNA. The CDR3 totals 15 residues. CDR3: CASSPPTRFLYEQYF.

The chain has TRBV7-2 and TRBJ1-3. The CDR3 has 15 residues. Germline values: CDR1 SGHTA, CDR2 FQGNSA. Here the CDR3 reads CASSFILSSGNTIYF.

The chain employs TRBV20-1 and TRBJ2-2; TCRdb picks TRBD1, but there is no DNA to check that call. Germline CDR1 reads DFQATT; CDR2 reads SNEGSKA (reference sequence). This CDR3 has 14 amino acids. The CDR3 region is CSASGTGNTGELFF.

The chain employs TRBV7-9 and TRBJ2-7. CDR1 is SEHNR and CDR2 is FQNEAQ in the germline V gene (reference sequence). The CDR3 totals 15 residues. CDR3 region: CASSPRGLRSYEQYF.

The chain is built from TRBV30 and TRBJ1-1; TCRdb picks TRBD1, but there is no DNA to check that call. CDR3 length equals 15 residues. Germline assignment: CDR1 GTSNPN and CDR2 SVGIG (reference sequence). This CDR3 is CAYRKVRGMNTEAFF.

V is TRBV28 and J is TRBJ2-5. CDR1 is MDHEN and CDR2 is SYDVKM in the germline V gene. This CDR3 region has 11 residues. Here the CDR3 reads CASSTLETQYF.

The rearrangement uses TRBV6-1 and TRBJ1-4; TCRdb returns TRBD1, unconfirmable since there is no DNA. Germline V lookup: CDR1 MNHNS, CDR2 SASEGT. CDR3 length: 15 amino acids. CDR3 loop: CASRPQGGPVEKLFF.

The rearrangement uses TRBV7-2 and TRBJ2-7. Germline lookup yields CDR1 SGHTA and CDR2 FQGNSA. This CDR3 is built from 16 residues. The chain's CDR3 is CASSLASSGSYYEQYF.

The chain recombines TRBV7-9 with TRBJ2-7. Germline loops: CDR1 SEHNR, CDR2 FQNEAQ (reference sequence). There are 15 residues in the CDR3. CDR3 in amino acids: CASSLTSLFSYEQYF. Combining the CDR3 with reference TRBV7-9 and TRBJ2-7 gives the whole variable domain DTGVSQNPRHKITKRGQNVTFRCDPISEHNRLYWYRQTLGQGPEFLTYFQNEAQLEKSRLLSDRFSAERPKGSFSTLEIQRTEQGDSAMYLCASSLTSLFSYEQYFGPGTRLTVT.

The V and J genes are TRBV30 and TRBJ2-3. CDR1 is GTSNPN and CDR2 is SVGIG in the germline V gene (reference sequence). The CDR3 consists of 11 residues. CDR3 sequence reads: CAWSVRDTQYF.

The chain combines TRBV5-1 with TRBJ2-7; the TRBD1 assignment by TCRdb is unverifiable without DNA. This CDR3 spans 11 amino acids. Germline values: CDR1 SGHRS, CDR2 YFSETQ. The CDR3 here is CASRRGDEQYF.

The gene calls are TRBV5-5 and TRBJ2-5; TCRdb reports TRBD1, a call that lacks DNA to check it against. CDR1 is SGHKS and CDR2 is YYEKEE in the germline V gene (reference sequence). The CDR3 is 16 amino acids. The CDR3 protein is CASSLPGQGTLKTQYF.

The V gene is TRBV7-9, the J gene TRBJ2-3; the TCRdb D gene call, TRBD1, has no DNA to confirm it. The CDR3 sequence is 12 residues long. Germline CDR1 SEHNR, CDR2 FQNEAQ (reference sequence). The CDR3 spells CASSPGEDTQYF. Looking up the rest from reference TRBV7-9 and TRBJ2-3 gives the full variable domain: DTGVSQNPRHKITKRGQNVTFRCDPISEHNRLYWYRQTLGQGPEFLTYFQNEAQLEKSRLLSDRFSAERPKGSFSTLEIQRTEQGDSAMYLCASSPGEDTQYFGPGTRLTVL.

The chain combines TRBV27 with TRBJ2-3; checking the TCRdb D call of TRBD2 is not possible without DNA. Per germline, CDR1 MNHEY and CDR2 SMNVEV (reference sequence). The CDR3 is 12 residues long. CDR3 region: CASGPSGNTQYF.

The chain uses TRBV29-1 and TRBJ2-1; TCRdb returns TRBD2, unconfirmable since there is no DNA. The CDR3 extends over 17 amino acids. Germline lookup yields CDR1 SQVTM and CDR2 ANQGSEA. Here the CDR3 reads CSVDRLSREKTYNEQFF.

This sequence joins TRBV7-2 and TRBJ2-1; the D gene TCRdb calls, TRBD2, cannot be checked with no DNA. CDR1 is SGHTA, CDR2 FQGNSA, per germline. This CDR3 has 14 amino acids. This CDR3 is CASSWGQRRDEQFF.